Sequencing of this TCR beta chain was carried out in a study of blood T cells in healthy people across ages. A second about 6 to 11 cycle PCR used barcoded and J-beta primers. TCRdb re-derived calls from the 5' RACE reads in MiXCR, one entry per CDR3 protein. The sample includes more than 800,000 distinct CDR3 sequences, more than 35% of them seen just once. Per germline, CDR1 DFQATT and CDR2 SNEGSKA (reference sequence). Trimming removed 5 bases from V and 0 bases from J; junction bases left unmatched: 10. This CDR3 is 16 amino acids long. Aged roughly 6 to 90, donors were systemically healthy Caucasians from Russia.

J is TRBJ2-3 and V is TRBV20-1; the match to TRBD2 covers 8 bases. Sequenced input: blood. The sequence was obtained from a woman aged 55-70 years in good health. In nucleotides, the CDR3 is TGCAGTGCTCGAATACTAGCGGAACGAAGCACAGATACGCAGTATTTT. This translates into CSARILAERSTDTQYF.